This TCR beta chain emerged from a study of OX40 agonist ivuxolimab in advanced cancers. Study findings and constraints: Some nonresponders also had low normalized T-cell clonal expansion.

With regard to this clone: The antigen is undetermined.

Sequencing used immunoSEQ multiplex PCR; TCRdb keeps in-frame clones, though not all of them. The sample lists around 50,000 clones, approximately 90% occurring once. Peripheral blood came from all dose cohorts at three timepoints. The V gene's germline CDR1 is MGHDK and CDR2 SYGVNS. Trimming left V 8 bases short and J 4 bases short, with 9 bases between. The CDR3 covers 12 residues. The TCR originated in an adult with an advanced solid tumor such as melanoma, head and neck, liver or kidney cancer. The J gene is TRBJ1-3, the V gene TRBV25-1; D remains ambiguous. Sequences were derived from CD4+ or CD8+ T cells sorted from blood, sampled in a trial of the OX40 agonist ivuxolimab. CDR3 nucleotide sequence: TGTGCCAGCCCTGACTCCGGAAACACCATATATTTT. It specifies CASPDSGNTIYF. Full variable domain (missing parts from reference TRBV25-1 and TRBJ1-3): EADIYQTPRYLVIGTGKKITLECSQTMGHDKMYWYQQDPGMELHLIHYSYGVNSTEKGDLSSESTVSRIRTEHFPLTLESARPSHTSQYLCASPDSGNTIYFGEGSWLTVV.